This passage covers 8 T cell receptor beta chains from one sample sequenced in a study of blood T cell repertoires in COVID-19. Here immunoSEQ multiplex PCR was the method, and the copy in TCRdb shows in-frame clones only, minus some. The sample carries about 250,000 clones, 80% to 85% recorded once. The sample taken for sequencing was peripheral blood. These receptor sequences come from a man in his fifties with active or convalescent COVID-19.

The chain couples TRBV15 to TRBJ1-3; TRBD1 is a possible D gene (6 bases). Trimming cost V 0 bases and J 5 bases, with 11 bases left between them. The CDR3 covers 15 residues. Germline CDR1 and CDR2: LNHNV and YYDKDF (reference sequence). CDR3 DNA sequence: TGTGCCACCAGCAGAGATCCAGGGGAGAGAAACACCATATATTTT. Encoded protein: CATSRDPGERNTIYF.

The chain recombines TRBV6-5 with TRBJ2-5; 8 bases match TRBD2. With V trimmed by 2 bases and J by 1 base, 6 bases remained unmatched. The CDR3 is 16 amino acids. Germline V gene sequence: CDR1 MNHEY, CDR2 SVGAGI. The CDR3 reads CASSYRGGPVQETQYF. DNA for the CDR3: TGTGCCAGCAGTTACCGGGGGGGCCCCGTCCAAGAGACCCAGTACTTC.

This clone was seen only once. The rearrangement uses TRBV7-9 and TRBJ1-4; D is possibly TRBD1 (6 bases). This CDR3 is built from 16 residues. Per germline, CDR1 SEHNR and CDR2 FQNEAQ (reference sequence). V was clipped by 5 bases and J by 7 bases, with 20 bases between them. The CDR3 coding sequence is TGTGCCAGCAGCCTGTTACAGGGTCAGGTCGGTGAAAAACTGTTTTTT. Protein: CASSLLQGQVGEKLFF.

V usage is TRBV3-1 (or the pseudogene TRBV3-2) and J usage is TRBJ2-5; 8 nucleotides agree with TRBD1. CDR3 length equals 12 residues. Germline V lookup: CDR1 LGHDT, CDR2 YNNKEL (reference sequence). The V gene end was trimmed by 3 bases and the J gene end by 9 bases; junction bases not matched to a gene: 3. The CDR3, as DNA: TGTGCCAGCAGCCACTCCAGGGGGCCCCAGTACTTC. Protein product: CASSHSRGPQYF.

This rearrangement joins TRBV30 to TRBJ1-5; TRBD1 aligns across 8 bases. CDR3 size: 15 residues. Germline V lookup: CDR1 GTSNPN, CDR2 SVGIG (reference sequence). V gave up 4 bases and J gave up 3 bases; unmatched junction bases: 8. The CDR3 region is CAWTGGQGPNQPQHF. The DNA for the CDR3 is TGTGCCTGGACCGGAGGACAGGGCCCCAATCAGCCCCAGCATTTT.

This chain links TRBV7-8 with TRBJ2-3; TRBD1 might be the D (7 bases). The CDR3 consists of 15 residues. The germline V gene encodes CDR1 SGHVS and CDR2 FQNEAQ. Trimming took 1 base from V and 3 from J, leaving 11 bases between them. Written as DNA, the CDR3 is TGTGCCAGCAGCTTAGTACAGGGGAGGACAGATACGCAGTATTTT. It translates to CASSLVQGRTDTQYF.

The V gene is TRBV2, the J gene TRBJ1-6; 8 positions agree with TRBD1. The ends lost 4 bases at V and 8 bases at J; junction bases unmatched: 10. This CDR3 spans 16 amino acids. Germline CDR1 SNHLY, CDR2 FYNNEI. This CDR3 is CASSGGTGGPDSPLHF. DNA of the CDR3: TGTGCCAGCAGTGGGGGGACAGGAGGCCCGGATTCACCCCTCCACTTT.

The chain recombines TRBV7-8 with TRBJ1-1, with D hard to call. From germline, CDR1 is SGHVS and CDR2 FQNEAQ. The CDR3 is 15 amino acids. V lost 7 bases, J lost 1 base, and 16 bases lay in between. The CDR3 is CASNYLGLGNTEAFF. CDR3 nucleotides: TGTGCCAGCAACTACCTAGGACTGGGGAACACTGAAGCTTTCTTT. Full variable domain (remainder filled in from reference TRBV7-8 and TRBJ1-1): GAGVSQSPRYKVAKRGQDVALRCDPISGHVSLFWYQQALGQGPEFLTYFQNEAQLDKSGLPSDRFFAERPEGSVSTLKIQRTQQEDSAVYLCASNYLGLGNTEAFFGQGTRLTVV.